These T cell receptor beta chains were read from a single sample in a study of blood T cell repertoires in COVID-19. This table comes from immunoSEQ multiplex PCR, and its TCRdb copy is limited to in-frame clones, with some not included. The data hold approximately 130,000 clones, with 80% to 90% observed a single time. Sequencing was performed on peripheral blood. The origin of the receptors is a man aged 70-80 years with active or convalescent COVID-19. Each CDR3 is given with its conserved first and last residue. The D gene is left open where the match is weak. The listing skips clone size in some rows; elsewhere it reads once, few, many or a size class.

J: TRBJ2-7
V: TRBV6-5
D: TRBD2
size: -
length: 14
DNA: TGTGCCAGCAGCAAGACTAGCGGGGGCTACGAGCAGTACTTC
CDR3: CASSKTSGGYEQYF

J: TRBJ1-1
V: TRBV9
D: TRBD1
size: -
length: 13
DNA: TGTGCCAGCAGCGTGCAGGGGGACACTGAAGCTTTCTTT
CDR3: CASSVQGDTEAFF

J: TRBJ1-1
V: TRBV11-2
D: -
size: -
length: 13
DNA: TGTGCCAGCAGCTTAGATCGTACTCAGGGAGCTTTCTTT
CDR3: CASSLDRTQGAFF

J: TRBJ2-5
V: TRBV5-1
D: -
size: -
length: 14
DNA: TGCGCCAGCAGCTTGGGACGGGACCAAGAGACCCAGTACTTC
CDR3: CASSLGRDQETQYF

J: TRBJ2-7
V: TRBV11-2
D: TRBD1
size: -
length: 13
DNA: TGTGCCAGCAGCTTAGAAAGGGGGCTCGAGCAGTACTTC
CDR3: CASSLERGLEQYF

J: TRBJ2-1
V: TRBV7-2
D: -
size: -
length: 16
DNA: TGTGCCAGCAGCATGACTGAACAAAGCTCCTACAATGAGCAGTTCTTC
CDR3: CASSMTEQSSYNEQFF

J: TRBJ1-6
V: TRBV7-2
D: -
size: -
length: 15
DNA: TGTGCCAGCAGCTCAGGGTTATTGTCCAATTCACCCCTCCACTTT
CDR3: CASSSGLLSNSPLHF

J: TRBJ1-5
V: TRBV18
D: TRBD1
size: -
length: 16
DNA: TGTGCCAGCTCACCACCGGGACAGGGCGTCGGTCAGCCCCAGCATTTT
CDR3: CASSPPGQGVGQPQHF

J: TRBJ2-2
V: TRBV28
D: -
size: -
length: 14
DNA: TGTGCCAGCAGCCAGGGGTGGGACACCGGGGAGCTGTTTTTT
CDR3: CASSQGWDTGELFF

J: TRBJ2-7
V: TRBV27
D: TRBD2
size: -
length: 18
DNA: TGTGCCAGCAGTTGGCAGCCTCCGGGACTAGCGGACTCCTACGAGCAGTACTTC
CDR3: CASSWQPPGLADSYEQYF

J: TRBJ1-1
V: TRBV3-1/TRBV3-2
D: TRBD1
size: -
length: 12
DNA: TGTGCCAGCAGCCCAGGGGGCACTGAAGCTTTCTTT
CDR3: CASSPGGTEAFF

J: TRBJ1-1
V: TRBV5-1
D: -
size: once
length: 14
DNA: TGCGCCAGCAGCTTGGCGAGAGCCACGACTGAAGCTTTCTTT
CDR3: CASSLARATTEAFF

J: TRBJ2-3
V: TRBV10-3
D: TRBD2
size: -
length: 16
DNA: TGTGCCATCAGTGAACTAGCGGGAGACCAGACAGATACGCAGTATTTT
CDR3: CAISELAGDQTDTQYF

J: TRBJ2-2
V: TRBV7-2
D: TRBD2
size: -
length: 20
DNA: TGTGCCAGCAGCTTAGCCCCAGGGACTAGCGGGAGGGCGGGGACCGGGGAGCTGTTTTTT
CDR3: CASSLAPGTSGRAGTGELFF

J: TRBJ1-5
V: TRBV13
D: -
size: -
length: 13
DNA: TGTGCCAGCAGCTTTAGAAGAGATCAGCCCCAGCATTTT
CDR3: CASSFRRDQPQHF

J: TRBJ1-6
V: TRBV6-1
D: -
size: -
length: 9
DNA: TGTGCCAGCGGCCGACCCCTCCACTTT
CDR3: CASGRPLHF

J: TRBJ2-7
V: TRBV9
D: -
size: -
length: 14
DNA: TGTGCCAGCAGCGTGGGGGGTAACCCCTACGAGCAGTACTTC
CDR3: CASSVGGNPYEQYF

J: TRBJ1-2
V: TRBV28
D: TRBD1
size: once
length: 13
DNA: TGTGCCAGCAGGCCAGGGGGAATCTATGGCTACACCTTC
CDR3: CASRPGGIYGYTF

J: TRBJ2-5
V: TRBV19
D: TRBD1
size: once
length: 15
DNA: TGTGCCAGTAGTACGGGACAGGGATTATTAGAGACCCAGTACTTC
CDR3: CASSTGQGLLETQYF

J: TRBJ1-1
V: TRBV7-9
D: -
size: -
length: 17
DNA: TGTGCCAGCAGCCGACTCGGGGGTATAGGTATGAACACTGAAGCTTTCTTT
CDR3: CASSRLGGIGMNTEAFF

J: TRBJ2-7
V: TRBV3-1/TRBV3-2
D: -
size: -
length: 13
DNA: TGTGCCAGCAGCCAAGGGACAGCATACGAGCAGTACTTC
CDR3: CASSQGTAYEQYF

J: TRBJ2-1
V: TRBV7-6
D: TRBD1
size: -
length: 15
DNA: TGTGCCAGCAGCCCGACAGGGGGCGCCTTTAATGAGCAGTTCTTC
CDR3: CASSPTGGAFNEQFF

J: TRBJ2-7
V: TRBV19
D: -
size: -
length: 11
DNA: TGTGCCAGTAGTATAAACGGGGAGCAGTACTTC
CDR3: CASSINGEQYF

J: TRBJ1-2
V: TRBV27
D: TRBD1
size: -
length: 13
DNA: TGTGCCAGCAGTCTGACAGGGCTGGATGGCTACACCTTC
CDR3: CASSLTGLDGYTF

J: TRBJ1-2
V: TRBV6-1
D: TRBD1
size: -
length: 14
DNA: TGTGCCAGCAGTGAGGACAGGGAGGACTATGGCTACACCTTC
CDR3: CASSEDREDYGYTF

J: TRBJ1-5
V: TRBV18
D: TRBD1
size: -
length: 13
DNA: TGTGCCAGCTCCTCGGACAGGGCTCAGCCCCAGCATTTT
CDR3: CASSSDRAQPQHF

J: TRBJ1-5
V: TRBV6-6
D: -
size: -
length: 12
DNA: TGTGCCAGCAGAACAAACAATCAGCCCCAGCATTTT
CDR3: CASRTNNQPQHF

J: TRBJ2-5
V: TRBV7-3
D: -
size: -
length: 14
DNA: TGTGCCAGCAGCTTGGCTAGCGTGGGAGAGACCCAGTACTTC
CDR3: CASSLASVGETQYF

J: TRBJ2-1
V: TRBV15
D: TRBD2
size: -
length: 17
DNA: TGTGCCACCAGCAGAAAGCGGGGGGGGAGCTCCTACAATGAGCAGTTCTTC
CDR3: CATSRKRGGSSYNEQFF

J: TRBJ2-7
V: TRBV10-3
D: -
size: -
length: 13
DNA: TGTGCCATCAGTGAGTCGGCAGGGCACGAGCAGTACTTC
CDR3: CAISESAGHEQYF

J: TRBJ2-2
V: TRBV14
D: TRBD2
size: -
length: 18
DNA: TGTGCCAGCAGCCATGACCACCCCGGGACTAGCGGCTTCGGGGAGCTGTTTTTT
CDR3: CASSHDHPGTSGFGELFF

J: TRBJ2-7
V: TRBV18
D: TRBD2
size: -
length: 14
DNA: TGTGCCAGCTCTGGGGGGGGGAGCTCCTACGAGCAGTACTTC
CDR3: CASSGGGSSYEQYF

J: TRBJ1-2
V: TRBV19
D: -
size: -
length: 15
DNA: TGTGCCAGTAGTACAGAACGTCCAGTTAACTATGGCTACACCTTC
CDR3: CASSTERPVNYGYTF

J: TRBJ2-3
V: TRBV18
D: -
size: -
length: 17
DNA: TGTGCCAGCTCAGCCAGCGAGCTAGCGACTTCGGGGGATACGCAGTATTTT
CDR3: CASSASELATSGDTQYF

J: TRBJ1-3
V: TRBV24-1
D: -
size: -
length: 16
DNA: TGTGCCACCAGTGAGGACAGCTCGGGTTCTGGAAACACCATATATTTT
CDR3: CATSEDSSGSGNTIYF

J: TRBJ2-1
V: TRBV24-1
D: TRBD2
size: -
length: 16
DNA: TGTGCCACCAGTGACCATCGGGGGGGGGCCTACAATGAGCAGTTCTTC
CDR3: CATSDHRGGAYNEQFF

J: TRBJ1-1
V: TRBV29-1
D: -
size: -
length: 13
DNA: TGCAGCGGGGTCTTACAGGGAGACACTGAAGCTTTCTTT
CDR3: CSGVLQGDTEAFF

J: TRBJ2-7
V: TRBV9
D: -
size: -
length: 16
DNA: TGTGCCAGCAGCGTTGGGGGGACGGATTACTCCTACGAGCAGTACTTC
CDR3: CASSVGGTDYSYEQYF

J: TRBJ2-3
V: TRBV5-1
D: -
size: -
length: 14
DNA: TGCGCCAGCAGCTTTCGATCAGACACAGATACGCAGTATTTT
CDR3: CASSFRSDTDTQYF

J: TRBJ2-7
V: TRBV28
D: TRBD2
size: -
length: 15
DNA: TGTGCCAGCAGTCCAGCCGGGACTATTTTCGACGAGCAGTACTTC
CDR3: CASSPAGTIFDEQYF

J: TRBJ2-7
V: TRBV19
D: TRBD1
size: -
length: 16
DNA: TGTGCCAGTAGTATAGGTTGGGACAGCAGCTCCTACGAGCAGTACTTC
CDR3: CASSIGWDSSSYEQYF

J: TRBJ2-7
V: TRBV28
D: TRBD2
size: once
length: 13
DNA: TGTGCCAGCAGTGTTAGCGGGAGTTACGAGCAGTACTTC
CDR3: CASSVSGSYEQYF

J: TRBJ1-2
V: TRBV6-1
D: -
size: -
length: 13
DNA: TGTGCCAGCAGTGAACAGGGCAACTATGGCTACACCTTC
CDR3: CASSEQGNYGYTF

J: TRBJ2-1
V: TRBV6-5
D: TRBD1
size: once
length: 15
DNA: TGTGCCAGCAGTTCTCAGGGGGCCGAATACAATGAGCAGTTCTTC
CDR3: CASSSQGAEYNEQFF

J: TRBJ1-1
V: TRBV6-6
D: -
size: -
length: 14
DNA: TGTGCCAGCAGTTACTCGGAGGCGAACACTGAAGCTTTCTTT
CDR3: CASSYSEANTEAFF

J: TRBJ2-1
V: TRBV7-6
D: TRBD2
size: -
length: 19
DNA: TGTGCCAGCAGCTTAGTGGTGGCTAGCGGGAGGGCCTATTACAATGAGCAGTTCTTC
CDR3: CASSLVVASGRAYYNEQFF

J: TRBJ2-4
V: TRBV7-2
D: -
size: -
length: 15
DNA: TGTGCCAGCAGCCCTGGCGGCACAGGGTTGAACATTCAGTACTTC
CDR3: CASSPGGTGLNIQYF

J: TRBJ2-7
V: TRBV12-3/TRBV12-4
D: TRBD1
size: -
length: 12
DNA: TGTGCCAGCAGACCAGACAGGGATCACCAGTACTTC
CDR3: CASRPDRDHQYF

J: TRBJ1-5
V: TRBV10-3
D: TRBD1
size: -
length: 17
DNA: TGTGCCATCAGTGAGTCTTATCGGGGACAGGGTAATCAGCCCCAGCATTTT
CDR3: CAISESYRGQGNQPQHF

J: TRBJ2-5
V: TRBV6-5
D: -
size: few
length: 15
DNA: TGTGCCAGCAGCCCAAAAATCAGGGGTCGGGAGACCCAGTACTTC
CDR3: CASSPKIRGRETQYF

J: TRBJ2-3
V: TRBV9
D: -
size: -
length: 13
DNA: TGTGCCAGCAGCTCCGGGTCGGAAGATACGCAGTATTTT
CDR3: CASSSGSEDTQYF

J: TRBJ2-7
V: TRBV11-2
D: TRBD1
size: -
length: 14
DNA: TGTGCCAGCAGCCCGGGGACAGCCTCCTACGAGCAGTACTTC
CDR3: CASSPGTASYEQYF